These 27 T cell receptor beta chains originate from one sample sequenced in a study of shared clonotypes between healthy human individuals. Assay: immunoSEQ multiplex PCR; the TCRdb copy retains only in-frame clones and omits some. The sample holds about 2.3 million clones, approximately 93% seen once. The sequencing input was naive CD4+ T cells from PBMCs. Sample subset: CD45RA+ positively selected. The receptors shown here come from a man between 18 and 29 years old in good health. Some clones in this sample may be carry-over from other donors' samples.

In its sample, this clone was seen once. The genes are TRBV30 and TRBJ1-2, with 7 bases identical to TRBD1. CDR1 GTSNPN and CDR2 SVGIG come from the germline V gene (reference sequence). Trimming took 8 bases from V and 6 from J; bases not matched to a gene: 9. The CDR3 sequence is 12 residues long. The CDR3 protein is CAKNRGSHGYTF. Written as DNA, the CDR3 is TGTGCCAAAAACAGGGGCTCACATGGCTACACCTTC.

This chain uses TRBV6-1 with TRBJ2-3; D may be TRBD2 (5 bases). CDR1 and CDR2 from the germline V gene are MNHNS and SASEGT. V was pared by 7 bases and J by 5 bases, with 13 bases between. The CDR3 totals 13 residues. The CDR3 region is CASIITSEDTQYF. The CDR3 DNA sequence: TGTGCCAGCATTATCACTAGTGAAGATACGCAGTATTTT.

This clone was observed a single time. This chain connects TRBV4-3 to TRBJ2-7, with 7 bases aligning to TRBD2. The CDR3 length is 18 residues. V dropped 4 bases and J dropped 3; count of bases not matched to a gene: 18. Per germline, CDR1 LGHNA and CDR2 YSLEER. CDR3 loop: CASSRQASDGPGGYEQYF. Written as DNA, the CDR3 is TGCGCCAGCAGCCGCCAAGCCTCGGACGGACCGGGGGGCTACGAGCAGTACTTC.

This sequence joins TRBV18 and TRBJ1-1; a possible D gene is TRBD1 (6 bases). The CDR3 length is 16 residues. Germline V gene lookup returns CDR1 KGHSH and CDR2 LQKENI. V gave up 3 bases and J gave up 4 bases, with 18 bases separating them. The CDR3 protein is CASSPAWDTRGTEAFF. As DNA, the CDR3 is TGTGCCAGCTCACCCGCGTGGGACACAAGGGGCACTGAAGCTTTCTTT.

J is TRBJ2-7 and V is TRBV7-2; 9 nucleotides match TRBD2. The germline gives CDR1 SGHTA, CDR2 FQGNSA. Germline trimming cut 6 bases from V and 4 bases from J; bases unmatched to any gene: 7. The CDR3 is 14 amino acids. The CDR3 is CASRTAGGPYEQYF. DNA of the CDR3: TGTGCCAGCAGGACCGCGGGAGGGCCTTACGAGCAGTACTTC.

V and J are TRBV28 and TRBJ2-1, with a possible D match to TRBD1 (5 bases). Germline V gene sequence: CDR1 MDHEN, CDR2 SYDVKM. The CDR3 is 16 residues long. V was shortened by 5 bases and J by 8 bases, with 22 bases between the two germline ends. CDR3 sequence: CASSPTGLQGMDEQFF. The DNA of the CDR3 is TGTGCCAGCAGTCCCACCGGGCTGCAGGGAATGGATGAGCAGTTCTTC.

The rearrangement links TRBV7-9 to TRBJ2-3; D is possibly TRBD2 (5 bases). Germline V gene lookup returns CDR1 SEHNR and CDR2 FQNEAQ (reference sequence). V lost 7 bases and J 12 bases, leaving 23 bases between the germline ends. This CDR3 has 14 residues. This CDR3 reads CASTWTVAMPPQYF. As DNA, the CDR3 is TGTGCCAGCACCTGGACCGTAGCGATGCCGCCCCAGTATTTT.

The J gene is TRBJ2-5, the V gene TRBV4-3, with 7 bases lining up with TRBD2. The end of the DNA fits TRBJ2-7 better, so the J call may be wrong. This CDR3 is built from 19 residues. From germline, CDR1 is LGHNA and CDR2 YSLEER. Here the CDR3 DNA reads TGCGCCAGCAGCCAAAGGGTAGTTGGGACCGGGACTAACTCCTACGAGCAGTACTTC. This sequence encodes CASSQRVVGTGTNSYEQYF.

V is TRBV20-1 and J is TRBJ2-1, with unresolved D. Germline-derived CDR1 and CDR2 are DFQATT and SNEGSKA (reference sequence). V lost 4 bases and J lost 15, with 16 bases in between. The CDR3 sequence is 11 residues long. This CDR3 is CSATFPPLTFF. As DNA, the CDR3 is TGCAGTGCTACGTTCCCCCCTCTCACGTTCTTC.

This sequence joins TRBV4-1 and TRBJ2-2; 9 bases align to TRBD1. Germline loops: CDR1 MGHRA, CDR2 YSYEKL. After removal of 2 bases from V and 1 base from J, the junction contained 5 bases not matched to a gene. CDR3 length equals 17 residues. CDR3 sequence: CASSQPEDRGNTGELFF. The CDR3 DNA is TGCGCCAGCAGCCAACCCGAGGACAGGGGGAACACCGGGGAGCTGTTTTTT.

CDR3 nucleotide sequence: TGCGCCAGCAGCCGTAGCGGGAGCAGCGTTGAGCAGTTCTTC. This codes for CASSRSGSSVEQFF. The V call is TRBV5-1, the J call TRBJ2-1; TRBD2 aligns across 9 bases. The CDR3 runs to 14 residues. Losses at the gene ends were 4 bases for V and 9 bases for J; bases not matched to a gene: 8. Germline V gives CDR1 SGHRS, CDR2 YFSETQ.

This clone appeared a few times. The chain combines TRBV2 with TRBJ2-2, with TRBD1 matching over 8 bases. The CDR3 totals 15 residues. Germline loops: CDR1 SNHLY, CDR2 FYNNEI. With V trimmed by 6 bases and J by 2 bases, 5 bases remained unmatched. The CDR3 is CASRGGQGNTGELFF. The CDR3 nucleotides read TGTGCCAGCAGGGGAGGACAGGGAAACACCGGGGAGCTGTTTTTT.

The rearrangement joins TRBV28 to TRBJ2-7; 8 bases agree with TRBD2. The CDR3 extends over 15 amino acids. Losses at the gene ends were 7 bases for V and 2 bases for J; bases not matched to a gene: 10. The germline CDR1 and CDR2 sequences are MDHEN and SYDVKM. DNA for the CDR3: TGTGCCAGCATCACAAGCGGGAGACAGACCTACGAGCAGTACTTC. It specifies CASITSGRQTYEQYF.

This rearrangement joins TRBV4-1 to TRBJ2-1; no reliable D call. Trimming removed 3 bases from V and 15 bases from J, with 15 bases in between. Germline V gene sequence: CDR1 MGHRA, CDR2 YSYEKL. The CDR3 totals 12 residues. CDR3 DNA sequence: TGCGCCAGCAGCCAGGTAGGACGAGTGGCGTTCTTC. It specifies CASSQVGRVAFF.

This chain links TRBV6-1 with TRBJ2-6; TRBD1 is a possible D gene (6 bases). The CDR3 consists of 15 residues. V was pared by 9 bases and J by 4 bases, with 16 bases between. Germline V gene lookup returns CDR1 MNHNS and CDR2 SASEGT. DNA of the CDR3: TGTGCCAGTCAGACAGGCCCCGAGGGGGCCAACGTCCTGACTTTC. Translating gives CASQTGPEGANVLTF.

V is TRBV7-9 and J is TRBJ2-1, with 7 bases lining up with TRBD1. With 6 bases clipped from V and 0 bases from J, the junction kept 2 bases outside the gene matches. The germline V gene has CDR1 SEHNR and CDR2 FQNEAQ (reference sequence). There are 14 residues in the CDR3. CDR3 residues: CASRAGGSYNEQFF. The CDR3 DNA sequence: TGTGCCAGCAGAGCAGGGGGCTCCTACAATGAGCAGTTCTTC.

This clone was observed a single time. The rearrangement uses TRBV5-8 and TRBJ1-3; D gene ambiguous. V was clipped by 0 bases and J by 8 bases, with 6 bases between them. CDR1 is SGHTS, CDR2 YDEGEE, per germline. The CDR3 has 12 amino acids. The CDR3 coding sequence is TGTGCCAGCAGCTTGGGAGTGGACACCATATATTTT. It encodes CASSLGVDTIYF.

The chain links TRBV6-1 to TRBJ2-7; D is ambiguous. The CDR3 contains 12 residues. Trimming shortened V by 3 bases and J by 3 bases, and 6 bases separated the two germline ends. Per germline, CDR1 MNHNS and CDR2 SASEGT. Written as DNA, the CDR3 is TGTGCCAGCAGTGATCATAACTACGAGCAGTACTTC. Protein product: CASSDHNYEQYF.

The genes are TRBV30 and TRBJ1-2; no reliable D call. The ends were cut back, 2 bases at V and 4 bases at J, with 17 bases in the middle. This CDR3 region has 15 residues. CDR1 and CDR2 from the germline V gene are GTSNPN and SVGIG (reference sequence). The CDR3 DNA sequence: TGTGCCTGGAGTCCCTTCGGGAGCTCCGGCTATGGCTACACCTTC. Translating it yields CAWSPFGSSGYGYTF.

V and J are TRBV28 and TRBJ1-5, with D unresolved. The ends were cut back, 3 bases at V and 5 bases at J, with 17 bases in the middle. The CDR3 is 16 amino acids. Germline V gene data show CDR1 as MDHEN and CDR2 as SYDVKM. The CDR3 DNA is TGTGCCAGCAGTTTTGGTACGGGCAGGAGTTATCAGCCCCAGCATTTT. The encoded protein is CASSFGTGRSYQPQHF. The full variable domain, its missing parts supplied by reference TRBV28 and TRBJ1-5, is DVKVTQSSRYLVKRTGEKVFLECVQDMDHENMFWYRQDPGLGLRLIYFSYDVKMKEKGDIPEGYSVSREKKERFSLILESASTNQTSMYLCASSFGTGRSYQPQHFGDGTRLSIL.

The CDR3 DNA is TGTGCCAGCAGGTACCGGGACAGGGCCTACGAGCAGTACTTC. Translated: CASRYRDRAYEQYF. The rearrangement links TRBV6-5 to TRBJ2-7; 9 nucleotides align to TRBD1. Germline loops: CDR1 MNHEY, CDR2 SVGAGI. V lost 6 bases to trimming and J lost 2 bases; unmatched junction nucleotides: 5. This CDR3 has 14 residues.

The V and J genes are TRBV4-1 and TRBJ1-1; D ambiguous. The ends were cut back, 3 bases at V and 3 bases at J, with 8 bases in the middle. Germline V gene data show CDR1 as MGHRA and CDR2 as YSYEKL. The CDR3 covers 13 residues. This CDR3 reads CASSQIPYTEAFF. The CDR3 coding sequence is TGCGCCAGCAGCCAGATACCTTACACTGAAGCTTTCTTT.

This chain joins TRBV6-5 and TRBJ2-3; D gene uncertain. The CDR3 runs to 10 residues. In germline, CDR1 is MNHEY, CDR2 SVGAGI. V lost 7 bases, J lost 13 bases, and 12 bases lay in between. The CDR3 nucleotides are TGTGCCAGCAACCTCTTTCCCGAGTATTTT. Protein sequence: CASNLFPEYF.

The chain has TRBV6-5 and TRBJ1-1; no clear D. CDR1 and CDR2 from the germline V gene are MNHEY and SVGAGI. This CDR3 is built from 14 residues. Trimming shortened V by 10 bases and J by 0 bases, and 15 bases separated the two germline ends. The CDR3 region is CATSRSEMNTEAFF. The CDR3 bases are TGTGCCACTTCGCGGAGCGAGATGAACACTGAAGCTTTCTTT.

This clone has a single count. The chain links TRBV7-9 to TRBJ2-2; unclear D gene. CDR1 is SEHNR, CDR2 FQNEAQ, per germline (reference sequence). CDR3 length: 16 residues. V shed 1 base and J shed 0 bases, with 9 bases lying between them. CDR3 amino acids: CASSLGLDSNTGELFF. In DNA form, the CDR3 reads TGTGCCAGCAGCTTAGGTCTAGACTCGAACACCGGGGAGCTGTTTTTT.

This chain uses TRBV6-1 with TRBJ1-2; no clear D gene. V was cut by 2 bases and J by 0 bases, with 10 bases left in between. Per the germline V gene, CDR1 is MNHNS and CDR2 is SASEGT. The CDR3 is made up of 15 amino acids. The CDR3 bases are TGTGCCAGCAGTGAAAGGGCAGGAGCTAACTATGGCTACACCTTC. Its translation: CASSERAGANYGYTF.

The V and J genes are TRBV27 and TRBJ2-6, with D hard to call. CDR3 length: 16 residues. The V end lost 5 bases, the J end lost 2 bases, and 13 bases lay between the germline ends. Germline CDR1 is MNHEY and CDR2 is SMNVEV (reference sequence). The CDR3 here is CASSPVAVPGANVLTF. The CDR3 region has the DNA TGTGCCAGCAGTCCCGTCGCCGTCCCTGGGGCCAACGTCCTGACTTTC.